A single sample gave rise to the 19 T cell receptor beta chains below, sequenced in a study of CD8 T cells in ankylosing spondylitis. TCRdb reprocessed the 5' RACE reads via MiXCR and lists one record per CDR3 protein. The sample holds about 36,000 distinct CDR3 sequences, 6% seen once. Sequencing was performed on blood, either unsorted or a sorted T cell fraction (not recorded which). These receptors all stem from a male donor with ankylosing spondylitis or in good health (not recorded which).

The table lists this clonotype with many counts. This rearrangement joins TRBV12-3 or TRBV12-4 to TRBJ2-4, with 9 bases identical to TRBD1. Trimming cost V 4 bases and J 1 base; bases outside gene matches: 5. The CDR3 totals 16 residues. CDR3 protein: CASSSGQGRAKNIQYF. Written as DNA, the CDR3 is TGTGCCAGCAGTTCCGGACAGGGGAGGGCCAAAAACATTCAGTACTTC.

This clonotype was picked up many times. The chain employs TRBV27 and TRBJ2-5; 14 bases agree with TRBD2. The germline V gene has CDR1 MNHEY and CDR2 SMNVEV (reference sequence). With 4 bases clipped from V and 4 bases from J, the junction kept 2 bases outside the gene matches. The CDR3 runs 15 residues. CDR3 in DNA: TGTGCCAGCAGTTCCGGGACTAGCGGGAGAGAGACCCAGTACTTC. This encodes CASSSGTSGRETQYF.

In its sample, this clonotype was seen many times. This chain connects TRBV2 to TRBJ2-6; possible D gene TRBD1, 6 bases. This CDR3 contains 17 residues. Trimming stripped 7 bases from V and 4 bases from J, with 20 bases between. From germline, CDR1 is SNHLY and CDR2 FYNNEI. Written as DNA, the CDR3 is TGTGCCAGCACCCCGGGCACAGGGCTAACCGGGGCCAACGTCCTGACTTTC. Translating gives CASTPGTGLTGANVLTF.

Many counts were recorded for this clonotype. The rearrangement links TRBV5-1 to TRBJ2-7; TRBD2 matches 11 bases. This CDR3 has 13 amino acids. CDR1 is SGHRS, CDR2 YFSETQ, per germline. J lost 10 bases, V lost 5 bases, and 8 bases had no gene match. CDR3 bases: TGCGCCAGCAGATCACCGGGACTAGCGGATCAGTACTTC. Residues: CASRSPGLADQYF.

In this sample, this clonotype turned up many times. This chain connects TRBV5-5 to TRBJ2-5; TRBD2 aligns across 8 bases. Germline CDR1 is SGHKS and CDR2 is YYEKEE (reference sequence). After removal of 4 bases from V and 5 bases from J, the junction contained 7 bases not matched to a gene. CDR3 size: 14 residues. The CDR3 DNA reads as TGTGCCAGCAGCCGCCGGGGGGGCTCGGAGACCCAGTACTTC. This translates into CASSRRGGSETQYF.

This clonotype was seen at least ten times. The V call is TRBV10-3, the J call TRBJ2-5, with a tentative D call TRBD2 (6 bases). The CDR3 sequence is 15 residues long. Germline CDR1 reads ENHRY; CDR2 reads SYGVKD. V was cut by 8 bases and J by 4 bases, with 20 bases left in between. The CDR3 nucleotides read TGTGCCATCGCTAGCGACTCCGACCGAATAGAGACCCAGTACTTC. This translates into CAIASDSDRIETQYF.

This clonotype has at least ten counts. The CDR3 protein is CASSEEGLGDPPSTDTQYF. The DNA for the CDR3 is TGTGCCAGCAGTGAAGAGGGTTTGGGGGATCCCCCAAGCACAGATACGCAGTATTTT. The chain links TRBV2 to TRBJ2-3; D tentatively reads TRBD1 or TRBD2 (5 bases each). With 1 base removed from V and 0 bases from J, the gap between germline ends came to 20 bases. Germline V gives CDR1 SNHLY, CDR2 FYNNEI. CDR3 size: 19 residues.

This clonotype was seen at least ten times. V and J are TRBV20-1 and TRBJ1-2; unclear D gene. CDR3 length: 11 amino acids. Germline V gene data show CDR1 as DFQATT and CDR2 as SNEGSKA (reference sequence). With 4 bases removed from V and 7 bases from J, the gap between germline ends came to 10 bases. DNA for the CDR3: TGCAGTGCTATCAGGTTGGGTGGCTACACCTTC. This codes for CSAIRLGGYTF.

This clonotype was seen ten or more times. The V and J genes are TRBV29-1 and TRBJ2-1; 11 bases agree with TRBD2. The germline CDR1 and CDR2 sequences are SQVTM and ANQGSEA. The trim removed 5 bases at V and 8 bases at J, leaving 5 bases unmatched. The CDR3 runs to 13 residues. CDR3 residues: CSVLSGRGHEQFF. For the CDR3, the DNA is TGCAGCGTTCTTAGCGGGAGGGGGCATGAGCAGTTCTTC.

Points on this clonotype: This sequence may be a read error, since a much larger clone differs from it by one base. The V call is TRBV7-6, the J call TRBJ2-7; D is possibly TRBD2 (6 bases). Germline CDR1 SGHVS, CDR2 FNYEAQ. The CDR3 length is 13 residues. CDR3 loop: CVSSSGLDYEQYF. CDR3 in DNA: TGTGTCAGCAGTTCGGGACTTGATTACGAGCAGTACTTC.

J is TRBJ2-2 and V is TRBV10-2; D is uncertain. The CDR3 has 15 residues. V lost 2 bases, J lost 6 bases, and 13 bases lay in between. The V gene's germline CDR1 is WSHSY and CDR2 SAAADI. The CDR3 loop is CASSEGSQVAGELFF. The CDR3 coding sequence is TGCGCCAGCAGTGAGGGTAGTCAGGTGGCCGGGGAGCTGTTTTTT.

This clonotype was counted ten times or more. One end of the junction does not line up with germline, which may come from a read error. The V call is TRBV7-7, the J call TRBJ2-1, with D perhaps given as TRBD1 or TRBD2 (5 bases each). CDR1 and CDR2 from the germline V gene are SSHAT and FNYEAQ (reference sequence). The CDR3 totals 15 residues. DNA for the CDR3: TGTGCTAGCAGCTTAGGGACCCCGAGCTACAATGAGCAGTTCTTC. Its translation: CASSLGTPSYNEQFF.

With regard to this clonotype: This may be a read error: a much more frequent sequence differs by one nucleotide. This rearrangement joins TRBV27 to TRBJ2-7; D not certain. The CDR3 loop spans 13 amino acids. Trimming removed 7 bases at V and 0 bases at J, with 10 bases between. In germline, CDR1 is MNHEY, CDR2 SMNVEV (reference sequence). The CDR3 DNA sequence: TGTGCCAGCATCTCATACAACTCCTACGAGCAGTACTTC. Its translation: CASISYNSYEQYF.

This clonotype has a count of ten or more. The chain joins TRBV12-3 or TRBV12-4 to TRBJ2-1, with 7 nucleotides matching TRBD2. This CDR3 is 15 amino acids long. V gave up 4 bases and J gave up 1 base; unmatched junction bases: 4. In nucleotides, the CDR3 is TGTGCCAGCAGTTCAAGGACTAGTTCCTACAATGAGCAGTTCTTC. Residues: CASSSRTSSYNEQFF.

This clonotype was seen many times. The CDR3: CASSGRTGGTGELFF. Written as DNA, the CDR3 is TGTGCCAGCAGTGGTCGGACAGGGGGGACCGGGGAGCTGTTTTTT. The chain joins TRBV25-1 to TRBJ2-2; 10 bases align to TRBD1. J was trimmed by 5 bases and V by 4 bases; bases with no gene match: 4. Germline CDR1 MGHDK, CDR2 SYGVNS. CDR3 length equals 15 residues. Supplemented by reference TRBV25-1 and TRBJ2-2, the full variable domain reads EADIYQTPRYLVIGTGKKITLECSQTMGHDKMYWYQQDPGMELHLIHYSYGVNSTEKGDLSSESTVSRIRTEHFPLTLESARPSHTSQYLCASSGRTGGTGELFFGEGSRLTVL.

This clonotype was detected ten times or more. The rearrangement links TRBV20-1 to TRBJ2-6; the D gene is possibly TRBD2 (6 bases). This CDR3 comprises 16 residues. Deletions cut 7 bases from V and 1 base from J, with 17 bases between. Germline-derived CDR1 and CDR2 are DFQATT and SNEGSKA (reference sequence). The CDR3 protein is CSGTPGLLSGANVLTF. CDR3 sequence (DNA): TGCAGTGGGACTCCGGGACTTCTTTCTGGGGCCAACGTCCTGACTTTC.

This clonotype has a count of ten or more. The CDR3 region has the DNA TGTGCCAGCAGCCAAGTTCGCGGGACAAACACCGGGGAGCTGTTTTTT. Protein: CASSQVRGTNTGELFF. The chain is built from TRBV4-2 and TRBJ2-2, with D perhaps TRBD1 or TRBD2 (6 bases each). The CDR3 has 16 amino acids. Trimming pared 1 base from V and 2 bases from J, leaving 11 bases between. Germline CDR1 reads LGHNA; CDR2 reads YNFKEQ.

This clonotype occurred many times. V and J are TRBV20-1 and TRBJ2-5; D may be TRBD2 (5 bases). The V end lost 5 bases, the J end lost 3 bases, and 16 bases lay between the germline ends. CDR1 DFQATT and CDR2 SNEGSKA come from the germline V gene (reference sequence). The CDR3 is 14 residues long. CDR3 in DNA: TGCAGTGCTCGTCGGGGAGCGGCTAAAGAGACCCAGTACTTC. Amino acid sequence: CSARRGAAKETQYF.

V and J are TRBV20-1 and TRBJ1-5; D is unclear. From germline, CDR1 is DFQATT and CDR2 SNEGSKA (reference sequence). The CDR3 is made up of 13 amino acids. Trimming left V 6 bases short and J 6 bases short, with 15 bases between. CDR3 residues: CSAGGDFTQPQHF. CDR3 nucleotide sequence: TGCAGTGCAGGAGGCGACTTCACTCAGCCCCAGCATTTT.